This T cell receptor beta chain appears in the sequencing data of a study of early T cells in non-severe SARS-CoV-2 infection. As for the study in general: It was bulk RNA from unsorted whole blood that was sequenced, and the chains were unpaired. Study results and caveats: VDJdb-based annotation leaned toward anti-spike CD8 responses and missed private and CD4 specificities.

The protocol attached unique molecular identifiers to individual cDNA molecules. A single record per CDR3 protein comes from TCRdb applying MiXCR to the 5' RACE reads. Of 50,000 to 70,000 distinct CDR3 sequences listed, about 8.9% are singletons. The CDR3 extends over 14 amino acids. The ends were cut back, 5 bases at V and 3 bases at J, with 13 bases in the middle. Regarding this clonotype: Its matching antigen is unknown.

The sample was whole blood. The V gene is TRBV12-3 or TRBV12-4, the J gene TRBJ1-1, with unresolved D. This clonotype was obtained from an adult who was a healthcare worker with PCR-confirmed SARS-CoV-2 infection or an uninfected control (not recorded which). This CDR3 is CASSPRGQDTEAFF. DNA of the CDR3: TGTGCCAGCAGTCCCCGAGGGCAAGACACTGAAGCTTTCTTT.